The clone carrying this T cell receptor beta chain was seen only a few times. This sample stems from a study of early T cells in non-severe SARS-CoV-2 infection. Study-wide context: Sequencing of unsorted whole blood was done on bulk RNA, leaving chains unpaired.

The TCR library protocol attached unique molecular identifiers to the individual cDNA molecules. TCRdb fed the 5' RACE reads into MiXCR, producing one record per CDR3 protein. The repertoire holds tens of thousands of distinct CDR3 sequences, with 14% as singletons. The CDR3 is 15 residues long. Germline CDR1 reads SGHAT; CDR2 reads FQNNGV. V lost 1 base and J lost 0, with 10 bases in between. The sequenced material came from whole blood. This TCR came from an adult who was a healthcare worker with PCR-confirmed SARS-CoV-2 infection or an uninfected control (not recorded which). This chain links TRBV11-2 with TRBJ2-7, with TRBD2 as a possible D gene (5 bases). The CDR3 loop reads CASSLGAGSSYEQYF. CDR3 DNA: TGTGCCAGCAGCTTAGGGGCGGGTAGCTCCTACGAGCAGTACTTC.